This T cell receptor beta chain is from a study of shared clonotypes between healthy human individuals. CD45RO-negative, CCR7-positively selected cells formed the naive CD8 fraction, excluding terminally differentiated effector memory CD45RA+ cells. The J segment lost 4 bases and the V segment lost 4 bases, leaving 11 bases of the junction unmatched. The V gene's germline CDR1 is SGHTA and CDR2 FQGNSA. This CDR3 is built from 18 residues. Sequenced by immunoSEQ multiplex PCR; TCRdb stores in-frame clones only, minus some. This table holds about 2.1 million clones, just under 95% found once. The sequence came from a man aged 18 to 30 in good health. Some clones in this sample may be carry-over from other donors' samples. Sequencing was performed on naive CD8+ T cells from PBMCs. This chain joins TRBV7-2 and TRBJ2-1; 12 bases map to TRBD2. The CDR3 protein is CASSSGLAGNPIYNEQFF. The CDR3 DNA reads TGTGCCAGCAGCTCCGGACTAGCGGGGAACCCGATATACAATGAGCAGTTCTTC.